This TCR beta chain is from a study of T-cell memory formation after mild COVID-19. The 5'RACE method, run with constant-segment primers, produced TCR alpha and TCR beta cDNA libraries (carrying sample barcodes and UMIs). One entry per CDR3 protein, called by TCRdb with MiXCR from the 5' RACE reads. Among approximately 48,000 distinct CDR3 sequences listed, over 6.5% were seen once. Findings and caveats of the study: Among clones contracting day 15 to 85, CD4/CD8 was balanced, whereas later expanders leaned CD4+. Of the contracting clones, CD4+ ones lay mainly in CM and EM, and CD8+ ones in EMRA. Pre-infection memory held some responding clones, suggesting pre-existing cross-reactive T cells responded.

Germline loops: CDR1 DFQATT, CDR2 SNEGSKA (reference sequence). The CDR3 extends over 13 amino acids. Comment on this clonotype: As yet, its antigen is unknown.

Material for sequencing was PBMCs or a T cell subset sorted from them (not recorded which). The clonotype originates from a young man who had mild COVID-19 (a few samples of this study predate the infection). Cell type and time point are not known. The genes are TRBV20-1 and TRBJ2-1; possible D gene TRBD2, 6 bases. DNA for the CDR3: TGCAGCTTCCGGGACTTCAACTACAATGAGCAGTTCTTC. Protein: CSFRDFNYNEQFF.